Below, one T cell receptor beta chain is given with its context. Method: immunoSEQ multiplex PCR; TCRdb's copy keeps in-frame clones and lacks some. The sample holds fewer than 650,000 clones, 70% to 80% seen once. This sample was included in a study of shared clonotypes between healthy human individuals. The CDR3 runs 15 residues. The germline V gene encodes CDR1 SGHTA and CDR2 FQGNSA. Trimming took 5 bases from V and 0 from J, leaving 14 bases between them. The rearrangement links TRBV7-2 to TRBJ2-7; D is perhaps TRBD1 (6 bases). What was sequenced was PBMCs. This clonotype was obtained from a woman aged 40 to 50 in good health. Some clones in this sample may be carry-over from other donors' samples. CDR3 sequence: CASSTGHGGSYEQYF. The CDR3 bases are TGTGCCAGCAGCACGGGACACGGAGGCTCCTACGAGCAGTACTTC.